The source of this T cell receptor (beta chain) is a study of CD8 T cells in ankylosing spondylitis. Points from the study as a whole: As reported, disease-linked clones showed significant enrichment in matched ankylosing spondylitis synovial fluid. Relatively rare in peripheral blood, disease-linked clones were also CD8+.

This clonotype occurred a few times. Its specificity is unknown. V shed 5 bases and J shed 6 bases, with 11 bases lying between them. This CDR3 is built from 12 residues. Scientists made TCR beta libraries using quantitative 5'-RACE with molecular barcodes. From the 5' RACE reads, TCRdb called clonotypes with MiXCR, one entry per CDR3 protein. The sample holds about 350,000 distinct CDR3 sequences, 20% seen once. The clonotype originates from a male donor with ankylosing spondylitis or in good health (not recorded which). Material: blood, either unsorted or a sorted T cell fraction (not recorded which). The rearrangement links TRBV12-3 or TRBV12-4 to TRBJ2-7; a weak D match, TRBD2 (5 bases). The CDR3 nucleotides read TGTGCCAGCAGTGGACTCTGGTTCGAGCAGTACTTC. Protein: CASSGLWFEQYF.